Listed below are T cell receptor beta chains from one sample, sequenced in a study of blood T cell repertoires in COVID-19. The method was immunoSEQ multiplex PCR; TCRdb's version includes in-frame clones alone and lacks a portion of them. The sample lists about 240,000 clones; roughly four fifths were seen once. The sample taken for sequencing was peripheral blood. These receptors originate from a woman of 80 years or more with acute or convalescent COVID-19. Both conserved end residues are part of each CDR3. A D gene is named only where the DNA matches it firmly. The listing skips clone size in some rows; elsewhere it reads once, few, many or a size class.

TRBJ2-3 | TRBV6-1 | TRBD2 | NA | TGTGCCAGCAGTGAGACTAGCGGGGGGGCCACAGATACGCAGTATTTT | CASSETSGGATDTQYF
TRBJ1-4 | TRBV5-8 | TRBD1 | few | TGTGCCAGCAGCTTGGTAGGGGGCGACCGTGAAAAACTGTTTTTT | CASSLVGGDREKLFF
TRBJ2-7 | TRBV2 | TRBD1 | NA | TGTGCCAGCAGAAATACCGGGACAGGGAGCTCCTACGAGCAGTACTTC | CASRNTGTGSSYEQYF
TRBJ2-2 | TRBV6-7 | NA | NA | TGTGCCAGCTGGGGCAGGGTGGACACCGGGGAGCTGTTTTTT | CASWGRVDTGELFF
TRBJ1-3 | TRBV6-5 | TRBD1 | NA | TGTGCCAGCAGTCGCCCCGGACAGGGAGAAAACACCATATATTTT | CASSRPGQGENTIYF
TRBJ1-6 | TRBV28 | NA | NA | TGTGCCAGCAGTTTCCTAAATGCACAGGTGACCAATAATTCACCCCTCCACTTT | CASSFLNAQVTNNSPLHF
TRBJ1-2 | TRBV3-1/TRBV3-2 | TRBD1 | NA | TGTGCCAGCAGCCAAGGACAGGGAGGCCCCTATGGCTACACCTTC | CASSQGQGGPYGYTF
TRBJ2-2 | TRBV28 | TRBD1 | NA | TGTGCCAGCAGATTGTACCGGGACAGGGGAACCGGGGAGCTGTTTTTT | CASRLYRDRGTGELFF
TRBJ1-2 | TRBV5-8 | TRBD1 | NA | TGTGCCAGCAGCCCGAGGGCAGGACAGGGGAAAGGCTACACCTTC | CASSPRAGQGKGYTF
TRBJ1-2 | TRBV27 | NA | NA | TGTGCCAGCAGTTTAACCGGTGTTGGAGGGGTCTATGGCTACACCTTC | CASSLTGVGGVYGYTF
TRBJ2-1 | TRBV5-8 | NA | NA | TGTGCCAGCAGCCGCTATCGGGCACAGGGCAATGAGCAGTTCTTC | CASSRYRAQGNEQFF
TRBJ2-3 | TRBV5-4 | TRBD2 | NA | TGTGCCAGCAGCTCAACCACCGGGGGGGCATTGAGGAATACGCAGTATTTT | CASSSTTGGALRNTQYF
TRBJ2-1 | TRBV6-5 | NA | NA | TGTGCCAGCAGTTACACACACCACCCCCCCTACAATGAGCAGTTCTTC | CASSYTHHPPYNEQFF
TRBJ2-2 | TRBV5-6 | NA | NA | TGTGCCAGCAGCCTCGGGGTAGACACCGGGGAGCTGTTTTTT | CASSLGVDTGELFF
TRBJ2-5 | TRBV29-1 | NA | NA | TGCAGCGCCCGAGAACCCCAAGAGACCCAGTACTTC | CSAREPQETQYF
TRBJ1-5 | TRBV3-1/TRBV3-2 | NA | NA | TGTGCCAGCAGCCAAAGGGGGACAAGTAATCAGCCCCAGCATTTT | CASSQRGTSNQPQHF
TRBJ1-2 | TRBV7-9 | NA | NA | TGTGCCAGCAGCCAACAGGGATGGGGCTACACCTTC | CASSQQGWGYTF
TRBJ2-1 | TRBV5-4 | TRBD2 | once | TGTGCCAGCCAGGATAGCGGGGGGGCGAATGAGCAGTTCTTC | CASQDSGGANEQFF
TRBJ1-5 | TRBV18 | TRBD1 | NA | TGTGCCAGCACCGCCGGGACAGGGGGGAATAGCAATCAGCCCCAGCATTTT | CASTAGTGGNSNQPQHF